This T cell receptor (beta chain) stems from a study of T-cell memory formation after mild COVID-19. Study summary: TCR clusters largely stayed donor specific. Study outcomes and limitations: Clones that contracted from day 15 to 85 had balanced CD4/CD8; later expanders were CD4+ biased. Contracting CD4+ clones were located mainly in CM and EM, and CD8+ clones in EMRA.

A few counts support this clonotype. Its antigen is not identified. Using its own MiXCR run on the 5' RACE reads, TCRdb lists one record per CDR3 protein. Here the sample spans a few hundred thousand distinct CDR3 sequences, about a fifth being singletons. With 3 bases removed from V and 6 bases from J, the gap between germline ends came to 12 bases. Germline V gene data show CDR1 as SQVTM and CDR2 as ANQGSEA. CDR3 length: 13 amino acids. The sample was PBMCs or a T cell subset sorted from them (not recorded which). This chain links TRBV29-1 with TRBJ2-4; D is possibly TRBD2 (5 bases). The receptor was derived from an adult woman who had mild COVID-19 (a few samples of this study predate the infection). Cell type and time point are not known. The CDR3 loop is CSVDGPEGNIQYF. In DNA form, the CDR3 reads TGCAGCGTTGATGGACCCGAGGGAAACATTCAGTACTTC.